Below, one TCR beta chain is given with its context. The record originates from a study of blood T cell repertoires in COVID-19. Overall study: Sample material is recorded as cDNA or gDNA derived from T cells, B-cell-depleted T cells, or PBMCs.

V lost 8 bases to trimming and J lost 0 bases; unmatched junction nucleotides: 2. The CDR3 has 15 residues. CDR1 ENHRY and CDR2 SYGVKD come from the germline V gene. Produced via immunoSEQ multiplex PCR; TCRdb's table is partial and in-frame only. The table records fewer than 130,000 clones, nearly 80% of them present only once. The sequence was collected from a woman of 80 years or more with active or convalescent COVID-19. The chain employs TRBV10-3 and TRBJ2-2; TRBD2 matches 11 bases. Sequences were obtained from peripheral blood. As DNA, the CDR3 is TGTGCCATCGGGACTAGCGGAACGAACACCGGGGAGCTGTTTTTT. It is translated as CAIGTSGTNTGELFF.